The rows below give T cell receptor beta chains drawn from one sample of a study of T cell responses to AZD1222 COVID-19 vaccine. The repertoire was sequenced with immunoSEQ multiplex PCR; TCRdb's copy has only in-frame clones and lacks some. The repertoire holds about 110,000 clones, with roughly 86% as singletons. Source: peripheral blood, taken on day 0 of AZD1222 vaccination. The receptors were sampled from an adult in good health. CDR3s include the opening cysteine and the closing phenylalanine or tryptophan. D genes are given only for firm matches.

D: TRBD2
V: TRBV5-1
J: TRBJ2-5
DNA: TGCGCTACTAGCGGGGGCCCTGGAGAGACCCAGTACTTC
CDR3: CATSGGPGETQYF

D: NA
V: TRBV19
J: TRBJ2-7
DNA: TGTGCCAGTAGTATAGACGGAGGGATCTCCTACGAGCAGTACTTC
CDR3: CASSIDGGISYEQYF

D: NA
V: TRBV5-6
J: TRBJ1-5
DNA: TGTGCCAGCAGCTTGAGTCAGAACCTGGAGCCCCAGCATTTT
CDR3: CASSLSQNLEPQHF

D: NA
V: TRBV29-1
J: TRBJ1-1
DNA: TGCAGTACAGGGCCGAACACTGAAGCTTTCTTT
CDR3: CSTGPNTEAFF

D: NA
V: TRBV10-3
J: TRBJ2-7
DNA: TGTGCCATCAGCGCTGCGGGGAGCGAGCAGTACTTC
CDR3: CAISAAGSEQYF

D: NA
V: TRBV7-9
J: TRBJ1-1
DNA: TGTGCCAGCAGCCCCGGGACACACACTGAAGCTTTCTTT
CDR3: CASSPGTHTEAFF

D: NA
V: TRBV30
J: TRBJ1-2
DNA: TGTGCCTGGAGTGCAGTAGGGAGCTACACCTTC
CDR3: CAWSAVGSYTF

D: NA
V: TRBV3-1/TRBV3-2
J: TRBJ1-6
DNA: TGTGCCAGCAGCCAGGGCTGGGCGAATTCACCCCTCCACTTT
CDR3: CASSQGWANSPLHF

D: NA
V: TRBV27
J: TRBJ1-6
DNA: TGTGCCAGCACGGGGTTCTATAATTCACCCCTCCACTTT
CDR3: CASTGFYNSPLHF

D: NA
V: TRBV11-2
J: TRBJ2-1
DNA: TGTGCCAGCAGCTTAGCTTACAATGAGCAGTTCTTC
CDR3: CASSLAYNEQFF